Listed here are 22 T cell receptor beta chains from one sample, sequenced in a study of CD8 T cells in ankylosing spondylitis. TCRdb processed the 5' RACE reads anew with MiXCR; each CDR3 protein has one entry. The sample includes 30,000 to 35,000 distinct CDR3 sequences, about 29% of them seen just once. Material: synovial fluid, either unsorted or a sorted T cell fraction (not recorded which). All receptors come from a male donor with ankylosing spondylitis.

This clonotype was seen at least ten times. The DNA for the CDR3 is TGTGCCTGTACGGGGCAGCGAGAAAAACTGTTTTTT. Translated: CACTGQREKLFF. The V call is TRBV28, the J call TRBJ1-4, with D possibly matching TRBD1 (5 bases). This CDR3 spans 12 amino acids. V was pared by 11 bases and J by 8 bases, with 15 bases between. The germline gives CDR1 MDHEN, CDR2 SYDVKM.

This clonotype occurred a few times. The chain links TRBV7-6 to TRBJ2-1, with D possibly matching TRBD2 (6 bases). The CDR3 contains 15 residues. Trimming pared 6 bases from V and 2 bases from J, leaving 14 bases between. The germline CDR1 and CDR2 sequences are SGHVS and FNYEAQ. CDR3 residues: CASSFGTLTYNEQFF. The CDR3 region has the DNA TGTGCCAGCAGTTTTGGGACTTTAACCTACAATGAGCAGTTCTTC.

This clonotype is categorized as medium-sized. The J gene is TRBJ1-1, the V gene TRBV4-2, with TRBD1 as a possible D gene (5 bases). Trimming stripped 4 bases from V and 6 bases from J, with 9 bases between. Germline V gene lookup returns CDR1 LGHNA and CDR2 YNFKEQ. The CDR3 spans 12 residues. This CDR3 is CASSLGAAEAFF. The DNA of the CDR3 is TGTGCCAGCAGCCTCGGGGCGGCTGAAGCTTTCTTT.

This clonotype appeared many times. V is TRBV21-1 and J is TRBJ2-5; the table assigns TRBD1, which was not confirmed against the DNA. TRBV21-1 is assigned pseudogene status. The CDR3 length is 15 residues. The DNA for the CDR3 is TGTGCCAGCAGCCCATGGACAGGGTTTCAAGAGACCCAGTACTTC. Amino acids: CASSPWTGFQETQYF.

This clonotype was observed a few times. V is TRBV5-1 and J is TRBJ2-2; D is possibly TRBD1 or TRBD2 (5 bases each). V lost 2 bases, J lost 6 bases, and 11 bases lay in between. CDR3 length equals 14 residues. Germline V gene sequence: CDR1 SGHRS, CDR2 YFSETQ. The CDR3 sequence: CASSLWGKSGELFF. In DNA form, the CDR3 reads TGCGCCAGCAGCTTATGGGGGAAGTCCGGGGAGCTGTTTTTT.

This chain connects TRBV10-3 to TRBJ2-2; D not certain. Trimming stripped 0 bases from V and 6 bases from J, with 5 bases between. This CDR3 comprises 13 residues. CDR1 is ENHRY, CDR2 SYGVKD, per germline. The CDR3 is CAISESTPGELFF. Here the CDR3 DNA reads TGTGCCATCAGTGAGTCGACCCCCGGGGAGCTGTTTTTT.

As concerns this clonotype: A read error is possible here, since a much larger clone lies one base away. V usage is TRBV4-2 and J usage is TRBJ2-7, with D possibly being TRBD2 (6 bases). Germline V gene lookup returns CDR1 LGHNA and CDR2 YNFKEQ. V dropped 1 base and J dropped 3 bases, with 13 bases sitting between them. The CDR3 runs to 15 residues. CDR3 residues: CASSQVSSGNYEQYF. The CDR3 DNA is TGTGCCAGCAGCCAAGTCAGTAGCGGAAACTACGAGCAGTACTTC.

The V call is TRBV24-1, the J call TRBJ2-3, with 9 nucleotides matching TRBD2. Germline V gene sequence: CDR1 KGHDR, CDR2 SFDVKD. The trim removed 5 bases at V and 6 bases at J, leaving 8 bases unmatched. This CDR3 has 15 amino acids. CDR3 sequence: CATSGIAGAPDTQYF. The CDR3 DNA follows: TGTGCCACCAGTGGGATAGCGGGGGCCCCGGATACGCAGTATTTT.

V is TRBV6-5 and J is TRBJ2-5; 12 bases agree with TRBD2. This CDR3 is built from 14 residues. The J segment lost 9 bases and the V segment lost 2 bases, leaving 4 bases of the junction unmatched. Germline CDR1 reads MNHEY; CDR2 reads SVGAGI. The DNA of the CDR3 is TGTGCCAGCAGTTACCTCAGGACTAGCGGGGCCCAGTACTTC. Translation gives CASSYLRTSGAQYF.

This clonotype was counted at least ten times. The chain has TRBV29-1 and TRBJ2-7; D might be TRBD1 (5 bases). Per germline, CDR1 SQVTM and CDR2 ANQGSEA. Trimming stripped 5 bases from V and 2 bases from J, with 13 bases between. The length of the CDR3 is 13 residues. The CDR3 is CSVTSPGTYEQYF. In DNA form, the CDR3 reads TGCAGCGTTACGTCACCAGGGACCTACGAGCAGTACTTC.

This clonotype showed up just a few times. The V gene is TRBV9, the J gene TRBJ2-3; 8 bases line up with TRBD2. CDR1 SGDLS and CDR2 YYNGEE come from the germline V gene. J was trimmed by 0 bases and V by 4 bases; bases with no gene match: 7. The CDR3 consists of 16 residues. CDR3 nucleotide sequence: TGTGCCAGCAGCCCCCGGACTAGCCCGAGCACAGATACGCAGTATTTT. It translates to CASSPRTSPSTDTQYF.

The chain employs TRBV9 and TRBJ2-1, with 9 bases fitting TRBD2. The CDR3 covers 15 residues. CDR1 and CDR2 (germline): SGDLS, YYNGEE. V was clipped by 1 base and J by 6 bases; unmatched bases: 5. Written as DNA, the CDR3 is TGTGCCAGCAGCGTACTAGCGGGATATCGCAATGAGCAGTTCTTC. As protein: CASSVLAGYRNEQFF.

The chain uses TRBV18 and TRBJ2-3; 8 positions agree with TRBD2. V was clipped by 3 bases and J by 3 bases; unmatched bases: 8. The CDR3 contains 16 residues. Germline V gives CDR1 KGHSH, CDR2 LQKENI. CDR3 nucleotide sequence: TGTGCCAGCTCACCCAGACTAGCGAGGGAGACAGATACGCAGTATTTT. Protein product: CASSPRLARETDTQYF.

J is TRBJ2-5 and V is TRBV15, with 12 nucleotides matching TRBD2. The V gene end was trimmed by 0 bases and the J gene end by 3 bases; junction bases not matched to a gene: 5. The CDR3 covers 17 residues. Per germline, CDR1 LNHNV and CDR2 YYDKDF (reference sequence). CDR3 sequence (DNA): TGTGCCACCAGCAGAGAGACTAGCGGGAGTGTAAAAGAGACCCAGTACTTC. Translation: CATSRETSGSVKETQYF.

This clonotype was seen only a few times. CDR3 nucleotides: TGTGCCAGCAGCTTAACCGGGACTAGCGGGAGTAATGAGCAGTTCTTC. Its translation: CASSLTGTSGSNEQFF. The chain is built from TRBV3-1 and TRBJ2-1; 14 positions match TRBD2. This CDR3 has 16 residues. Germline V gene sequence: CDR1 LGHDT, CDR2 YNNKEL (reference sequence). Trimming took 5 bases from V and 7 from J; bases not matched to a gene: 7.

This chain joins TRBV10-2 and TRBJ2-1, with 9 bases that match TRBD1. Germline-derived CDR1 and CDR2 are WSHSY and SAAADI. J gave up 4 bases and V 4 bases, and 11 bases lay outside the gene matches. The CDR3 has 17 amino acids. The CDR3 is CASSGGQGVWSYNEQFF. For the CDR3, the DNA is TGCGCCAGCAGTGGGGGACAGGGAGTTTGGTCGTACAATGAGCAGTTCTTC.

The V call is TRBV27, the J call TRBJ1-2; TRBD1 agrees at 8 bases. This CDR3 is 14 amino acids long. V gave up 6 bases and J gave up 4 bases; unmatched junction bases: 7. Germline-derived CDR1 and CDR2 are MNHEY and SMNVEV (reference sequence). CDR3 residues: CASSGQGPIYGYTF. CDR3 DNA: TGTGCCAGCAGCGGACAGGGCCCTATCTATGGCTACACCTTC.

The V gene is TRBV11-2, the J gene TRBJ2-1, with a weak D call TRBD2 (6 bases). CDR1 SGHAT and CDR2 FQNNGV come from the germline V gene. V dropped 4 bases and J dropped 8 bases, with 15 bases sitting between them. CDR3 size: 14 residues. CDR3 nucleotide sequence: TGTGCCAGCAGCTATGGGGGAGGCACATATGAGCAGTTCTTC. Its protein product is CASSYGGGTYEQFF.

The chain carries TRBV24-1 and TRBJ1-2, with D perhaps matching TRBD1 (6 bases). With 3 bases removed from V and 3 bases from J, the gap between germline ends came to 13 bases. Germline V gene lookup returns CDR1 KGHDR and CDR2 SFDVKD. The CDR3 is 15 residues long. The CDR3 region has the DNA TGTGCCACCAGTGATGGACAGTCCCCAGACTATGGCTACACCTTC. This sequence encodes CATSDGQSPDYGYTF.

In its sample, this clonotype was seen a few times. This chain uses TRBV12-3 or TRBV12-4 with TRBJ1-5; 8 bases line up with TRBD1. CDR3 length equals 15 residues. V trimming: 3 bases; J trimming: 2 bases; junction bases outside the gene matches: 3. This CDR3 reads CASSFQTGGNQPQHF. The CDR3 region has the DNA TGTGCCAGCAGTTTCCAGACAGGGGGCAATCAGCCCCAGCATTTT.

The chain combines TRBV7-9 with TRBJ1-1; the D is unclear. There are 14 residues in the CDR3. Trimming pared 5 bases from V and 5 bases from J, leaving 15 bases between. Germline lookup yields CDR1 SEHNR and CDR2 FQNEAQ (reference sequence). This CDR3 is CASSLELGRTEAFF. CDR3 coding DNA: TGTGCCAGCAGCCTAGAGTTGGGTAGGACTGAAGCTTTCTTT.

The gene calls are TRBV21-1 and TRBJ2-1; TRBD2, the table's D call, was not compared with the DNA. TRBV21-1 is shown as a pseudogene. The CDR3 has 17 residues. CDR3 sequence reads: CASSTGTSGALENEQFF. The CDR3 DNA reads TGTGCCAGCAGCACAGGGACTAGCGGGGCTCTAGAAAATGAGCAGTTCTTC.